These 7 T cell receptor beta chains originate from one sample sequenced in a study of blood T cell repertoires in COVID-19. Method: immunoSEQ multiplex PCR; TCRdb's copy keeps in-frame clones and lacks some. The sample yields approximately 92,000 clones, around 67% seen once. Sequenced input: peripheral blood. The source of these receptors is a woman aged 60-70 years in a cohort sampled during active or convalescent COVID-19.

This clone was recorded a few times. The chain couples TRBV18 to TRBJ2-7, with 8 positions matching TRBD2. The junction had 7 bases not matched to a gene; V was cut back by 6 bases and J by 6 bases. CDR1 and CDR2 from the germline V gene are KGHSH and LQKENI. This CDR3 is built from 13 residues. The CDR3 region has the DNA TGTGCCAGCTCGCCAGCGGGGGTCTTCGAGCAGTACTTC. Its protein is CASSPAGVFEQYF. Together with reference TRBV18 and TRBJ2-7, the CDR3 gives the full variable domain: NAGVMQNPRHLVRRRGQEARLRCSPMKGHSHVYWYRQLPEEGLKFMVYLQKENIIDESGMPKERFSAEFPKEGPSILRIQQVVRGDSAAYFCASSPAGVFEQYFGPGTRLTVT.

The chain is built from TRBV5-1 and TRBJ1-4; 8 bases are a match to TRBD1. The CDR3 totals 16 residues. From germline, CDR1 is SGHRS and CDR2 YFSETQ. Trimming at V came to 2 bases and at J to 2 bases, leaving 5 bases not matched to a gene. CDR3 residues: CASSFQGAETNEKLFF. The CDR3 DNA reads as TGCGCCAGCAGCTTTCAGGGGGCAGAGACTAATGAAAAACTGTTTTTT.

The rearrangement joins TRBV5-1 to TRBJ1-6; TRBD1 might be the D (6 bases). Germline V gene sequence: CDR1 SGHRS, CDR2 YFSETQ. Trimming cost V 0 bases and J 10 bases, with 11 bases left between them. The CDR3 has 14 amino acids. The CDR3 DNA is TGCGCCAGCAGCTTGGACAGGGCGGCCTCACCCCTCCACTTT. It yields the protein CASSLDRAASPLHF.

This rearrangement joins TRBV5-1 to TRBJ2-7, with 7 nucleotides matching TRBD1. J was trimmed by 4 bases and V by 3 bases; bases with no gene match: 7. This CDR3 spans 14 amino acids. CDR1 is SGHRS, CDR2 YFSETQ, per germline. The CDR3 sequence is CASSWIGGSYEQYF. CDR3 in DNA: TGCGCCAGCAGCTGGATAGGGGGCAGTTACGAGCAGTACTTC.

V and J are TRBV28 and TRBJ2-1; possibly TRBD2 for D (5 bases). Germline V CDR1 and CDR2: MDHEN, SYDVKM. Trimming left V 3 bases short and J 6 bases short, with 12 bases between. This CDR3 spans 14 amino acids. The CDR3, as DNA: TGTGCCAGCAGTTTGAGGGCTTACGGCAATGAGCAGTTCTTC. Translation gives CASSLRAYGNEQFF. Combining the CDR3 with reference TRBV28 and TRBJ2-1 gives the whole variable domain DVKVTQSSRYLVKRTGEKVFLECVQDMDHENMFWYRQDPGLGLRLIYFSYDVKMKEKGDIPEGYSVSREKKERFSLILESASTNQTSMYLCASSLRAYGNEQFFGPGTRLTVL.

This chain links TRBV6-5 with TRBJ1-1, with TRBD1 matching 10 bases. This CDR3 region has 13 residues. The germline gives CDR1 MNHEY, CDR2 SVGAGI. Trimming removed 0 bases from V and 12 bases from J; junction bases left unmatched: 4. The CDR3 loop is CASSYSGTGVSFF. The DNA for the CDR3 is TGTGCCAGCAGTTACTCCGGGACAGGGGTGTCTTTCTTT.

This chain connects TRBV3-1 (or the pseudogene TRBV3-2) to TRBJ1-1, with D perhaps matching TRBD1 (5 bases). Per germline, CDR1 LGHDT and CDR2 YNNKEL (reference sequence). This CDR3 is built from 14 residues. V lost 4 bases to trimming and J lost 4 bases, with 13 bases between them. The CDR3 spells CASSPPRGSTEAFF. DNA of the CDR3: TGTGCCAGCAGCCCCCCGCGGGGGAGCACTGAAGCTTTCTTT.